One T cell receptor beta chain is described in this entry. This sample was included in a study of blood T cell repertoires in COVID-19. Study-wide context: Samples of COVID-19 (acute and convalescent) were obtained from the United States, Italy and Spain. Sources were T cells, B-cell-depleted T cells, or PBMCs; the material itself was cDNA or gDNA.

The V and J ends lost 4 bases and 5 bases respectively, with 9 bases between them. The CDR3 has 13 residues. CDR1 and CDR2 (germline): SGHRS, YFSETQ. Authors' methods: Reference gene primer amplification gave nucleated cell count estimates. Some clones are missing from TCRdb's copy, which holds only in-frame ones; the method was immunoSEQ multiplex PCR. That table is the source of V, J and clone size, and D and trimming were worked out from the DNA. In the table there are under 250,000 clones, roughly 86% of which are singletons. The TCR was taken from a woman in her sixties or seventies who had recovered from COVID-19. The specimen was peripheral blood. The V gene is TRBV5-1, the J gene TRBJ2-2; maybe TRBD2 (5 bases). CDR3 residues: CASSASGTGELFF. The CDR3 DNA is TGCGCCAGCAGCGCCTCGGGGACCGGGGAGCTGTTTTTT.